This T cell receptor (beta chain) was found in a study of blood T cell repertoires in COVID-19. Study-wide background: The samples span acute and convalescent COVID-19 from the United States, Italy and Spain.

The CDR3 spans 17 residues. The V gene's germline CDR1 is SGDLS and CDR2 YYNGEE. V lost 0 bases and J 0 bases, leaving 13 bases between the germline ends. Study processing details: Amplifying reference gene primers gave estimates of nucleated cell counts. Sequencing used immunoSEQ multiplex PCR; TCRdb keeps in-frame clones, though not all of them. The V and J calls and clone size are taken from that table; D and trimming were inferred from the DNA. The sample lists some 130,000 clones; 75% to 90% were seen once. Seattle patient enrollment occurred during active infection, with longitudinal follow-up thereafter.

The sequence came from a man aged 55-75 years with COVID-19, enrolled during active disease. V gene TRBV9 combines with J gene TRBJ1-3; D is unresolved. Sample: peripheral blood. The CDR3 loop is CASSVAPPESSGNTIYF. The DNA for the CDR3 is TGTGCCAGCAGCGTAGCCCCCCCGGAGAGCTCTGGAAACACCATATATTTT.